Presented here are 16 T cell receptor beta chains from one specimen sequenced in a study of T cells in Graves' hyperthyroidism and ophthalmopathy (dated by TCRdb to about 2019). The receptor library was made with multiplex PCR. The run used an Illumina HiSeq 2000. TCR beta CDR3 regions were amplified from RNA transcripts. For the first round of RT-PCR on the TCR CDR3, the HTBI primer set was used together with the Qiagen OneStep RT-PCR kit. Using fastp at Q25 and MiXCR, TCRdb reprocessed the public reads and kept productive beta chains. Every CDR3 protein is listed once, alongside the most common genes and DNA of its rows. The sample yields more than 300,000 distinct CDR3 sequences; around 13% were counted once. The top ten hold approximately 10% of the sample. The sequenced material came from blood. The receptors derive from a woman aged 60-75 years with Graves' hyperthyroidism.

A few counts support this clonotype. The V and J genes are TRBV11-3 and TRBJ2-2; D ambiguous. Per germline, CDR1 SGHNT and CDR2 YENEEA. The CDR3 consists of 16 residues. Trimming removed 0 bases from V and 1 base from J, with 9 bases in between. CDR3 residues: CASSLEWLGNTGELFF. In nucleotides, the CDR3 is TGTGCCAGCAGCTTAGAATGGCTGGGGAACACCGGGGAGCTGTTTTTT.

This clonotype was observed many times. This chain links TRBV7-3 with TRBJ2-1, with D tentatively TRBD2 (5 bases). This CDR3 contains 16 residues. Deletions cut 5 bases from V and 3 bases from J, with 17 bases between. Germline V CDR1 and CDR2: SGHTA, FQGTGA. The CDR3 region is CASSIGLTRGYNEQFF. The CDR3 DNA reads TGTGCCAGCAGCATCGGACTCACAAGAGGCTACAATGAGCAGTTCTTC.

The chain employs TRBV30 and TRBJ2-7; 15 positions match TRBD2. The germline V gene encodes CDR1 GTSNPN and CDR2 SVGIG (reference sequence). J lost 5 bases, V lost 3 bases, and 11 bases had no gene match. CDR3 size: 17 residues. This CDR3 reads CAWSALWTSGRVHEQYF. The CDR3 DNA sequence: TGTGCCTGGAGCGCCCTTTGGACTAGCGGGAGGGTCCACGAGCAGTACTTC.

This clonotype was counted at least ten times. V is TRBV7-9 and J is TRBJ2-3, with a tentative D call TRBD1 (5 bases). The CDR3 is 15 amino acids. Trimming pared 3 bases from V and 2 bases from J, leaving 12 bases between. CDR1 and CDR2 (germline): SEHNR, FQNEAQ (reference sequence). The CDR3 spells CASSLRQNPTDTQYF. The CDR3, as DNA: TGTGCCAGCAGCTTGCGACAGAACCCCACAGATACGCAGTATTTT.

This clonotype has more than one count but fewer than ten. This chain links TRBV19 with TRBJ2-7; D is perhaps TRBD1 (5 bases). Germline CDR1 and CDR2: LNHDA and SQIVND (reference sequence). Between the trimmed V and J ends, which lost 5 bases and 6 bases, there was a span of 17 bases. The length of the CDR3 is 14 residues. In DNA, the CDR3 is TGTGCCAGTAGTTCTGGACGGAGAAGGGGCGAGCAGTACTTC. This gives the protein CASSSGRRRGEQYF.

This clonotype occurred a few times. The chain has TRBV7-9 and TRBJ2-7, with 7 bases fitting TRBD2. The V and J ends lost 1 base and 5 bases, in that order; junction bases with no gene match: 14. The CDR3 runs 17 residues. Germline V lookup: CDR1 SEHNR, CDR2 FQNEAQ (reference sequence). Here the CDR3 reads CASSLVPTSPRGDEQYF. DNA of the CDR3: TGTGCCAGCAGCTTAGTCCCGACTAGCCCAAGAGGGGACGAGCAGTACTTC.

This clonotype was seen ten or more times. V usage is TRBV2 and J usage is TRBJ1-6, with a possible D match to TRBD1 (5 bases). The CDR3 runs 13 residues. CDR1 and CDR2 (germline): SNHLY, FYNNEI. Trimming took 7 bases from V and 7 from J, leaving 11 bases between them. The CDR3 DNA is TGTGCCAGCAAGGCAGGGATAAATTCACCCCTCCACTTT. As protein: CASKAGINSPLHF.

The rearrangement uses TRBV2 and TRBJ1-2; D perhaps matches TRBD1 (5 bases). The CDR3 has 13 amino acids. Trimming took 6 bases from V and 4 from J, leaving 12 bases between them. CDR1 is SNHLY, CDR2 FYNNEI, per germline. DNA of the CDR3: TGTGCCAGCAGGGCAGACAGAAGCTATGGCTACACCTTC. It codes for CASRADRSYGYTF.

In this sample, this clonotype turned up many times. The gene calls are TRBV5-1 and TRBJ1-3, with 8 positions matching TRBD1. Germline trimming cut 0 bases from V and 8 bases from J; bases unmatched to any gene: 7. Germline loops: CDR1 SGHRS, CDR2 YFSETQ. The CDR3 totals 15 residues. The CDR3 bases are TGCGCCAGCAGCTTGGATGACAGGGGAGCGGACACCATATATTTT. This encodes CASSLDDRGADTIYF.

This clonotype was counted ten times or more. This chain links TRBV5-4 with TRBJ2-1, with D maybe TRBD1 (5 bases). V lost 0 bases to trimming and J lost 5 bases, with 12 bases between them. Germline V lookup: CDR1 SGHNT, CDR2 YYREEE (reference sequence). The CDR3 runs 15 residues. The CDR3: CASSLGWGRDNEQFF. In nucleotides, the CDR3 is TGTGCCAGCAGCTTGGGGTGGGGCAGGGACAATGAGCAGTTCTTC.

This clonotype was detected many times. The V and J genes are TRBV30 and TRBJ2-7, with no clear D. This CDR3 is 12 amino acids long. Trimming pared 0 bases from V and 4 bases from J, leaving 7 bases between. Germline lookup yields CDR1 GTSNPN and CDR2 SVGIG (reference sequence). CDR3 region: CAWSVPLYEQYF. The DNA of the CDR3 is TGTGCCTGGAGTGTCCCACTATACGAGCAGTACTTC.

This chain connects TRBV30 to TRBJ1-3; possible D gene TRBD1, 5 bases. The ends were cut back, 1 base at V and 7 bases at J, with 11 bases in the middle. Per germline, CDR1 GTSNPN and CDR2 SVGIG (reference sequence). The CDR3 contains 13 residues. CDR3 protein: CAWSDGGINTIYF. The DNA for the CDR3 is TGTGCCTGGAGTGATGGGGGAATCAACACCATATATTTT.

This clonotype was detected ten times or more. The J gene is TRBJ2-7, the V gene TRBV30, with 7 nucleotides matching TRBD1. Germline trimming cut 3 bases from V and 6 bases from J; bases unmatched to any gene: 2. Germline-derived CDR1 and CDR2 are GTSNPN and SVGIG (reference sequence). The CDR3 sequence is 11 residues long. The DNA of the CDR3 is TGTGCCTGGAGCGCAGGGGGCGAGCAGTACTTC. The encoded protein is CAWSAGGEQYF.

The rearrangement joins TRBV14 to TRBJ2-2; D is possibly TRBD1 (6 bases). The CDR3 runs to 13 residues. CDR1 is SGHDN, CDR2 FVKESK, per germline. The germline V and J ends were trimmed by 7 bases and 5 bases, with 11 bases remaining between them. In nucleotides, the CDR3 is TGTGCCAGCAAGTGGACAGTTACCGGGGAGCTGTTTTTT. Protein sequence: CASKWTVTGELFF.

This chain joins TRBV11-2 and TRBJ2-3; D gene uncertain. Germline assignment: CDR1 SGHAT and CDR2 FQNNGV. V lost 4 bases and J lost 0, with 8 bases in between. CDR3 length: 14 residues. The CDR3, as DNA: TGTGCCAGCAGCTCCGAAATTAGCACAGATACGCAGTATTTT. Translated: CASSSEISTDTQYF.

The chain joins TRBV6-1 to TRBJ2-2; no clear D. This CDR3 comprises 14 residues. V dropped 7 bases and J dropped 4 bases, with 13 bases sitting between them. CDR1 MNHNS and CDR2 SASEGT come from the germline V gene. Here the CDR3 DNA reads TGTGCCAGCATGAAGGTTTTAGCCACCGGGGAGCTGTTTTTT. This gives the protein CASMKVLATGELFF.